Included here is one TCR beta chain sequence, with context. This clonotype was detected many times. Which antigen it targets is not known. Given a much more abundant clone one base away, this may be a read error. This entry belongs to a study of blood T cells in healthy people across ages (dated by TCRdb to between 2014 and 2017). Looking at the study overall: In model experiments, roughly one uniquely barcoded TCR beta cDNA molecule per two T cells was captured by template switching. Using deep sequencing normalized with unique cDNA molecular identifiers, the study measured how TCR beta repertoire diversity changes with age. Four age groups were formed from the donors: young (average 16 years), middle-aged (around 39), aged (approximately 60) and long-lived (less than 85). To avoid experimental bias, donors of different ages were distributed randomly across sequencing lanes. Using the same blood draw, the study looked at two additional independent replicas of 1 million unique cDNA reads for two donors, one aged 18 to 30 and the other aged 80 or older.

There are 13 amino acids in the CDR3, from cysteine to phenylalanine inclusive. The retained sequence is limited to the CDR3, 39 bases, with the frame set at the first base. In the germline V gene (reference sequence), CDR1 corresponds to DFQATT and CDR2 to SNEGSKA. The junction carries 13 bases between V and J, which are trimmed by 6 bases and 2 bases respectively. The donors were around 39 Caucasian individuals from Russia, aged roughly 6 to 100 years, who were systemically healthy. Ten milliliters of peripheral blood were drawn from each donor into EDTA-treated Vacutainer tubes. Ficoll-Paque density-gradient centrifugation was used to isolate PBMCs, with at least 7 million per sample. Trizol reagent was used to extract total RNA from PBMCs, with at least 5 micrograms per sample. The percentages of naive CD45RAhigh/CD27high T cells were determined by flow cytometry on a PBMC aliquot from every donor.

The library was prepared using 5' RACE. This sample was sequenced with an Illumina HiSeq 2500. The second PCR ran for roughly 7 to 12 cycles and used a J-beta primer mix along with a sample-barcoded 5' primer. A template-switch 5' adaptor carrying 12 random nucleotides introduced a unique molecular identifier onto each TCR beta cDNA molecule. Each sample yielded at least 3 million CDR3-containing paired-end reads. First-strand cDNA was synthesized from all RNA with the Mint cDNA synthesis kit, primed by a TRBC-specific oligonucleotide. Following uracil-DNA glycosylase treatment, a first 18-cycle PCR with universal primers M1SS and BC2_uni_R was performed on all cDNA. The paper's processing steps were these. For normalization, 1 million high-quality reads, each with a distinct molecular identifier, were randomly selected from each sample. Instead of being binned into consensus sequences, reads with shared molecular identifiers were discarded. MiTCR, run with a Q25 quality threshold and the strictest error-elimination algorithm, handled CDR3 identification, clonotype clustering and error correction. Lower-bound total TCR beta diversity was estimated with a nonparametric unseen species model using Euler transformation. The public sequencing data were trimmed at Q25 with fastp and processed into clonotypes with MiXCR by TCRdb, which kept only in-frame beta chains. Duplicate CDR3 protein sequences are folded into a single record with the most common DNA and genes. TCRdb's processing, not the authors' own work, is the source of the V and J calls. In all, the sample holds about a million distinct CDR3 sequences, and roughly 47% of those were seen once. The top ten constitute around 21% of the sample.

On the study overall, not on this receptor specifically: Compared with the aged group, the long-lived group had more naive CD4+ T cells, fewer expanded clones and increased TCR diversity, suggesting age selection. Estimates of total diversity based on one million sequenced T cells were regarded as lower bounds and as underestimates. Because the CMV infection status of the donors was unknown, age-related changes in expanded clonotypes may potentially have been confounded. Observed TCR beta diversity correlated strongly with the percentage of naive T cells measured by flow cytometry. Because profiling used bulk unsorted PBMCs, naive and antigen-experienced compartments could not be compared conclusively. As age increased, observed TCR beta diversity per million T cells dropped in a roughly linear way, and a significant reduction was already evident by age about 40.

The sample comprised blood. The chain uses TRBV20-1 and TRBJ1-2; no D gene is confidently identified. The TCR sequence derives from a woman between 55 and 75 years old in good health. The DNA sequence is as follows: TGCAGTGCCGTGGGGTATACGAACTATGGCTACACCTTC. Its translation reads: CSAVGYTNYGYTF.